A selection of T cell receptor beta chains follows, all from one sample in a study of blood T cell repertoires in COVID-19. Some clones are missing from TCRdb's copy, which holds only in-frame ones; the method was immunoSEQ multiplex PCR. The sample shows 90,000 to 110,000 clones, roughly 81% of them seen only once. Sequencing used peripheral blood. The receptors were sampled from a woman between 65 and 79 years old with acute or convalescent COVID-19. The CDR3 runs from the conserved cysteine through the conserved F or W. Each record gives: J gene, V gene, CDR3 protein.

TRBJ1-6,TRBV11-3,CASSLDSFSPLHF
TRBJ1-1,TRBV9,CASSRQALTEAFF
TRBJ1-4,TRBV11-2,CASSYWTGRRDEKLFF
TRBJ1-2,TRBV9,CASSRGGRPNYGYTF
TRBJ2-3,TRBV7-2,CASSLVASGGTDTQYF
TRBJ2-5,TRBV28,CASSFNKLGGPVQETQYF
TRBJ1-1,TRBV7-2,CASSRAGEGTEAFF
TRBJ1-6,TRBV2,CASSAQRQVLPLHF
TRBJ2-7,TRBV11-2,CASSLNPTGSHEQYF
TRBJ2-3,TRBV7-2,CASSPNVRGGTDTQYF
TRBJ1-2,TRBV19,CASSWAGGDGYTF
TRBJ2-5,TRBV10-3,CAISPGLAGLQETQYF
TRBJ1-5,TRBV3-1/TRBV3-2,CASSQERHPTGEVRNQPQHF
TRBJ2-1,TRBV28,CASSLGSTGGGEDEQFF
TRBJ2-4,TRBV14,CASSQGPGGWNIQYF
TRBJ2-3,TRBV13,CASSSPPGQGGTDTQYF
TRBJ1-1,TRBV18,CASSPVQGHTEAFF
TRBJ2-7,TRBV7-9,CASRGDYDSYEQYF
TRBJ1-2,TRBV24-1,CATSDPDRGQGYTF
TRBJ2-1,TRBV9,CASSSPPGAGNEQFF
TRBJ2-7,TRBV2,CASKSGTNLYEQYF
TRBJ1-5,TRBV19,CASSIRQGGVGNQPQHF
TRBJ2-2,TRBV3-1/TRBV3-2,CASSHGGGELFF
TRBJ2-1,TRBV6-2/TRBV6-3,CASSSDRVYYNEQFF
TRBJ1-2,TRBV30,CAWSGRGRGDVHGYTF
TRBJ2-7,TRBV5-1,CASGQTPTYEQYF
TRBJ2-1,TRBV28,CASSSSGTSAYNEQFF
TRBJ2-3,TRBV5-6,CASSTGLATDTQYF
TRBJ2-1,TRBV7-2,CASSRQGRNEQFF
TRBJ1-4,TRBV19,CASSILGTGGEKLFF
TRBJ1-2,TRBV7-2,CASSLTLSGQGYGYTF
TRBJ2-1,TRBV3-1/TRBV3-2,CASSQETYNEQFF
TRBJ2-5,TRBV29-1,CSVESADFHQETQYF
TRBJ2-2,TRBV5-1,CASSLDRVTSTTGELFF
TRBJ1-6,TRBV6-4,CASSRDILHF
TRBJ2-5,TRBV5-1,CASSGGTGGETQYF
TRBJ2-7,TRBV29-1,CSVLGRLAGDYEQYF
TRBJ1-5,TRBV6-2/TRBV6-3,CASSLDRVLDQPQHF
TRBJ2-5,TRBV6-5,CASRDSTGAQETQYF
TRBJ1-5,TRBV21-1,CASSKVRGSLSNQPQHF
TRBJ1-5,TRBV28,CASSLTGNSNQPQHF
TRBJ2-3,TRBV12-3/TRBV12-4,CASSPGDTQYF
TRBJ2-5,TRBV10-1,CASSESRRGEATQYF
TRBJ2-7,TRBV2,CASRDPGQVYEQYF
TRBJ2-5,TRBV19,CASSQVAGSETQYF
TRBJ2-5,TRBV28,CASMTGGLETQYF
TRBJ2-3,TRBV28,CASSPLSSTDTQYF